This TCR beta chain was retrieved from a study of cytomegalovirus exposure and HLA in healthy donors. Study details: Some 80 million unique TCR sequences came from HLA-typed donors in an early release. General observations from the study: Researchers reported in a later analysis that common viral pathogens appeared linked to several top clusters. Whilst most TCR sequences proved rare, a subset of public TCRs occurred across many donors. Later on, an analysis showed TCR association rates differing by HLA locus, with DRB1 the most and HLA-C the fewest.

The V gene's germline CDR1 is SNHLY and CDR2 FYNNEI. This CDR3 is built from 13 residues. The V and J ends lost 9 bases and 1 base respectively, with 12 bases between them. PCR used 60 Vbeta primers and 13 Jbeta primers. TCRdb's table, derived via immunoSEQ multiplex PCR, lists solely in-frame clones and lacks some. Of a few hundred thousand clones listed, about 90% are singletons. As concerns this clone: The antigen remains undetermined.

The sample taken for sequencing was PBMCs. This receptor was identified in a woman between 18 and 30 years old in good health and CMV-seronegative. This sequence joins TRBV2 and TRBJ2-5, with D possibly TRBD1 on 6 matching bases. The CDR3, as DNA: TGTGCCAGTATACAGGGTCGCCAAGAGACCCAGTACTTC. Translating gives CASIQGRQETQYF. Together with reference TRBV2 and TRBJ2-5, the CDR3 gives the full variable domain: EPEVTQTPSHQVTQMGQEVILRCVPISNHLYFYWYRQILGQKVEFLVSFYNNEISEKSEIFDDQFSVERPDGSNFTLKIRSTKLEDSAMYFCASIQGRQETQYFGPGTRLLVL.